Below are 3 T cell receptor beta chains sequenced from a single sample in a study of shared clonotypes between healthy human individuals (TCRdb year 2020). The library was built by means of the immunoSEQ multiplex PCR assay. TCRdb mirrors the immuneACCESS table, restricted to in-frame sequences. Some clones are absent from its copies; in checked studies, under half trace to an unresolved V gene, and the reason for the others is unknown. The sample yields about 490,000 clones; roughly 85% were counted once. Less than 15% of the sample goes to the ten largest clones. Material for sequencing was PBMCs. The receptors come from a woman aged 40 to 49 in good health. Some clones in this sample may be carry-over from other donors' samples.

The chain's CDR3 is CASSLIGGQETQYF. The DNA for the CDR3 is TGTGCCAGCAGCTTGATTGGGGGGCAAGAGACCCAGTACTTC. This chain connects TRBV5-4 to TRBJ2-5; a possible D gene is TRBD2 (6 bases). Between the trimmed V and J ends, which lost 1 base and 2 bases, there was a span of 9 bases. The CDR3 is 14 amino acids. Germline assignment: CDR1 SGHNT and CDR2 YYREEE (reference sequence).

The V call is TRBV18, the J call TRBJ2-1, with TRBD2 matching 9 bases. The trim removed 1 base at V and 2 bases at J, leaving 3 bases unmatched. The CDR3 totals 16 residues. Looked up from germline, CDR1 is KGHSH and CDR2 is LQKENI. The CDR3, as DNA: TGTGCCAGCTCACCACGGGCTAGCGGGACCTACAATGAGCAGTTCTTC. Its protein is CASSPRASGTYNEQFF.

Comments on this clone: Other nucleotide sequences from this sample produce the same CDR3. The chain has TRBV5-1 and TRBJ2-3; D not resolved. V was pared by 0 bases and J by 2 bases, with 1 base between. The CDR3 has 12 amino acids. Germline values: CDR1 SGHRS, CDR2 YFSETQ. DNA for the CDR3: TGCGCCAGCAGCTTGGACACAGATACGCAGTATTTT. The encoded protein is CASSLDTDTQYF.